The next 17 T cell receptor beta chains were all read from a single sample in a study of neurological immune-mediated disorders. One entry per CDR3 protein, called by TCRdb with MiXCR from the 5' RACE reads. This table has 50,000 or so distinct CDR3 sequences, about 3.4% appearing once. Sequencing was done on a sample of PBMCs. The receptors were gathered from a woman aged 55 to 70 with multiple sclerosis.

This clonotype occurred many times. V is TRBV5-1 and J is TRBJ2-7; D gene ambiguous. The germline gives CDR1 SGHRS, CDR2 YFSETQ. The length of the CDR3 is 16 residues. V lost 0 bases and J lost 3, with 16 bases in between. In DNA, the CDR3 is TGCGCCAGCAGCTTGGGACCAGGTGAAGGGTTCTACGAGCAGTACTTC. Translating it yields CASSLGPGEGFYEQYF. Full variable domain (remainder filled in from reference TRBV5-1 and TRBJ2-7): KAGVTQTPRYLIKTRGQQVTLSCSPISGHRSVSWYQQTPGQGLQFLFEYFSETQRNKGNFPGRFSGRQFSNSRSEMNVSTLELGDSALYLCASSLGPGEGFYEQYFGPGTRLTVT.

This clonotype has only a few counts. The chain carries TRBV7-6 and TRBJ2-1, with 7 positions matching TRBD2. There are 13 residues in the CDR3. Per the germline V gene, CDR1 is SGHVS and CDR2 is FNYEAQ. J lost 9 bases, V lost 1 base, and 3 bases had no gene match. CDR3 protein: CASSLVGGGEQFF. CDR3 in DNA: TGTGCCAGCAGCTTAGTAGGCGGGGGTGAGCAGTTCTTC.

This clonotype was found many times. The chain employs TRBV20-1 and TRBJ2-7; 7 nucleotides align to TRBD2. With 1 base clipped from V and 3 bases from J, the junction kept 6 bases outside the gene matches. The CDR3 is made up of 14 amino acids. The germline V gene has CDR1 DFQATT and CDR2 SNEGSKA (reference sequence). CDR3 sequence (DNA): TGCAGTGCTAGAGTTGCGGGAGTCCTCTACGAGCAGTACTTC. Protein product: CSARVAGVLYEQYF.

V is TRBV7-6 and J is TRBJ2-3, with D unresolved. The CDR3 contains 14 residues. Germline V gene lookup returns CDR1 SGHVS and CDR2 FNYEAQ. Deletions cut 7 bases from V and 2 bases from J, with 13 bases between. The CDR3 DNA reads TGTGCCAGCACCCCGTGGAGCGTCACAGATACGCAGTATTTT. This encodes CASTPWSVTDTQYF.

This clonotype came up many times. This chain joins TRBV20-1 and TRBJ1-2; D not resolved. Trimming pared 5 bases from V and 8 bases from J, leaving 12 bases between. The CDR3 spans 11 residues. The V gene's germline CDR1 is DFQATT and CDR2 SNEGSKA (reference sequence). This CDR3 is CSARYWEGYTF. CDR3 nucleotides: TGCAGTGCTCGATACTGGGAAGGCTACACCTTC.

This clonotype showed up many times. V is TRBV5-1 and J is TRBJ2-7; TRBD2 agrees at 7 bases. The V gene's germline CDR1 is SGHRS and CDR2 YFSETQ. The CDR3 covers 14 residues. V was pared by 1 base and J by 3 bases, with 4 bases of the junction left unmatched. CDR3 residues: CASSLPSSGYEQYF. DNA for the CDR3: TGCGCCAGCAGCTTGCCGTCTAGCGGCTACGAGCAGTACTTC.

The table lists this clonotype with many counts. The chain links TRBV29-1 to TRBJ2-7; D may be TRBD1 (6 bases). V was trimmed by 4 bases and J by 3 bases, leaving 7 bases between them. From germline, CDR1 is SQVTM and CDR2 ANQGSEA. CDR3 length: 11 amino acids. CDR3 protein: CSVARGYEQYF. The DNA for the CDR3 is TGCAGCGTTGCCAGGGGCTACGAGCAGTACTTC.

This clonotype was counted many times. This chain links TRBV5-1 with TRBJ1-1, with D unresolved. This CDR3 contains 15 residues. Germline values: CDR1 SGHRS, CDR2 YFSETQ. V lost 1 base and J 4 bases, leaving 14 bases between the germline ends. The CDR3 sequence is CASSLSPGLGTEAFF. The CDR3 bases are TGCGCCAGCAGCTTGTCCCCAGGCCTGGGCACTGAAGCTTTCTTT.

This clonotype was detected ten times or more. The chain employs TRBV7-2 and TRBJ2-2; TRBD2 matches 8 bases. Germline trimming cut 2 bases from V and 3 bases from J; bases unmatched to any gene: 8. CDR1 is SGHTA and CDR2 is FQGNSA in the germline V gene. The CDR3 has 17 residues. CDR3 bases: TGTGCCAGCAGCTTATTCGGGGGGGGACGCGACACCGGGGAGCTGTTTTTT. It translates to CASSLFGGGRDTGELFF.

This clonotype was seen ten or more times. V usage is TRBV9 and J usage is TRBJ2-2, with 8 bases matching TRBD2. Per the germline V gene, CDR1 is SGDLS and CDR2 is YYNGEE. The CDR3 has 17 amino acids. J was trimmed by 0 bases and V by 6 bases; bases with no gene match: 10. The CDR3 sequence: CASTLGSGGANTGELFF. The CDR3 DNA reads TGTGCCAGCACCTTAGGGTCCGGGGGGGCGAACACCGGGGAGCTGTTTTTT.

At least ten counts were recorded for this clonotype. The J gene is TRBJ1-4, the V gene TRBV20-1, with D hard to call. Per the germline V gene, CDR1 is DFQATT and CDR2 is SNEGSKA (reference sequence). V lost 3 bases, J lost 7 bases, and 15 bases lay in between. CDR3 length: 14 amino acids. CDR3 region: CSASSPGLSEKLFF. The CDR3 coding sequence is TGCAGTGCTAGTTCTCCCGGGTTAAGTGAAAAACTGTTTTTT.

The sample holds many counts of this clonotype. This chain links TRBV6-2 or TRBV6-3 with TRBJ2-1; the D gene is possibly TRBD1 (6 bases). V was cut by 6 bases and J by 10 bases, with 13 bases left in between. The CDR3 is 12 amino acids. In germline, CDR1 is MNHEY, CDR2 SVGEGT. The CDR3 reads CASRSVGTEQFF. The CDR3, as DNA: TGTGCCAGCAGATCGGTCGGGACAGAGCAGTTCTTC.

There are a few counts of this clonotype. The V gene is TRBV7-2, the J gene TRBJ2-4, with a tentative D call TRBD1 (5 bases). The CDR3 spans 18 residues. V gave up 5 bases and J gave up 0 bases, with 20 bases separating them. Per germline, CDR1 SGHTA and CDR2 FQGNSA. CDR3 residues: CASSLRTFPTLAKNIQYF. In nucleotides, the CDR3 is TGTGCCAGCAGCCTACGGACATTTCCCACTTTAGCCAAAAACATTCAGTACTTC.

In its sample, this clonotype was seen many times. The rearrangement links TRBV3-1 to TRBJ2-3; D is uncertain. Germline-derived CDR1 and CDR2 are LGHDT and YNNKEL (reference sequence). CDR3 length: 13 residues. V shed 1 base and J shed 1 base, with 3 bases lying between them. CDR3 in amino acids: CASSQAGTDTQYF. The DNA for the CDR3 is TGTGCCAGCAGCCAAGCGGGCACAGATACGCAGTATTTT.

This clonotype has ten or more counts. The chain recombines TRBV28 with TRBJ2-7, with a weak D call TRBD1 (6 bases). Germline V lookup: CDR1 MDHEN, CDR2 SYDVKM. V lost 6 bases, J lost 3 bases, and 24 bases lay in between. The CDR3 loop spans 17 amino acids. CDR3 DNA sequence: TGTGCCAGCAGCACTAAAAGGGGGACCGAACACCTCTACGAGCAGTACTTC. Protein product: CASSTKRGTEHLYEQYF.

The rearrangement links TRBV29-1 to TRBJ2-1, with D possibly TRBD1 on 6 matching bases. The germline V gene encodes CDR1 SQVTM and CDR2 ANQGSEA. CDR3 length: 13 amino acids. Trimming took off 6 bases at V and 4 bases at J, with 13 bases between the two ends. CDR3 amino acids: CSVAPDSYNEQFF. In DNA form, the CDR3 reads TGCAGCGTGGCCCCGGACAGTTACAATGAGCAGTTCTTC.

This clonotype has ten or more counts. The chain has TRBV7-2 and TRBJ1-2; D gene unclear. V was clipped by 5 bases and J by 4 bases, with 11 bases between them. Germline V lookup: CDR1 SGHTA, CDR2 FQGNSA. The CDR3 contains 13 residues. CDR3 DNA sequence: TGTGCCAGCAGCCCTTCCCCAACCTATGGCTACACCTTC. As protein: CASSPSPTYGYTF.